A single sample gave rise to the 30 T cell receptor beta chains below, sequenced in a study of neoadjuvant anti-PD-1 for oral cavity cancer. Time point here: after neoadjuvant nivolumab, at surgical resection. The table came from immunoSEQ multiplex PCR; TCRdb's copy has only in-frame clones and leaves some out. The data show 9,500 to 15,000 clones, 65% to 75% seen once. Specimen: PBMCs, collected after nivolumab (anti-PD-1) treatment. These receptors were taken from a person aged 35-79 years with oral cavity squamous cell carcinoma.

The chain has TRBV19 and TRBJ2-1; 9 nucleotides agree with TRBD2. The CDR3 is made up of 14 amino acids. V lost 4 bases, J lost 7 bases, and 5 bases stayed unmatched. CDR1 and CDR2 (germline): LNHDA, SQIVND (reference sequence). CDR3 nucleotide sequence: TGTGCCAGTAGTACTCGCGGGGGGGCGAATGAGCAGTTCTTC. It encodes CASSTRGGANEQFF.

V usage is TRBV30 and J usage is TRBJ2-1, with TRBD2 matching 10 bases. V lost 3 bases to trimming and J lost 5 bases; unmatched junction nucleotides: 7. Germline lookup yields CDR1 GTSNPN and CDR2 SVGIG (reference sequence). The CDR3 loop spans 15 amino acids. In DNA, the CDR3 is TGTGCCTGGAGGCGGGGGACTAGCGCCCACAATGAGCAGTTCTTC. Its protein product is CAWRRGTSAHNEQFF. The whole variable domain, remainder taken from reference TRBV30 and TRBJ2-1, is SQTIHQWPATLVQPVGSPLSLECTVEGTSNPNLYWYRQAAGRGLQLLFYSVGIGQISSEVPQNLSASRPQDRQFILSSKKLLLSDSGFYLCAWRRGTSAHNEQFFGPGTRLTVL.

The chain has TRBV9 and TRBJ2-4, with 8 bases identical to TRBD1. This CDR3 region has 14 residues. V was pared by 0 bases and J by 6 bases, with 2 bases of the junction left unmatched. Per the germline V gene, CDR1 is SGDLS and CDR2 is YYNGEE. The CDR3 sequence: CASSVAGQGNIQYF. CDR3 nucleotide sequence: TGTGCCAGCAGCGTAGCTGGACAGGGAAACATTCAGTACTTC.

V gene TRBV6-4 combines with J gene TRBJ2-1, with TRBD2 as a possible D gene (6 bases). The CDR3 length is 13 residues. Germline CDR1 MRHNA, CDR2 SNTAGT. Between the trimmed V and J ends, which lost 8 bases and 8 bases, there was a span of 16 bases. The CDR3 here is CASGTWGGDEQFF. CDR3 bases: TGTGCCAGCGGGACTTGGGGCGGGGATGAGCAGTTCTTC.

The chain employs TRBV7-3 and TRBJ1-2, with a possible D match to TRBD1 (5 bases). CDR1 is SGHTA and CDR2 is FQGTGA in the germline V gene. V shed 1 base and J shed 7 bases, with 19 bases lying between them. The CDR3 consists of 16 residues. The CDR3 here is CASSLNPTTVTIGYTF. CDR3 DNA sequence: TGTGCCAGCAGCTTAAACCCCACGACAGTTACTATTGGCTACACCTTC.

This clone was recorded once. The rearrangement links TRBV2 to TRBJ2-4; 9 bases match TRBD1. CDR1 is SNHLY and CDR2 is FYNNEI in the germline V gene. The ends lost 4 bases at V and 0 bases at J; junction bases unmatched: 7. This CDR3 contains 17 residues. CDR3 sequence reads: CASSAGTGTLAKNIQYF. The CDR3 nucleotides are TGTGCCAGCAGTGCCGGGACAGGGACCCTAGCCAAAAACATTCAGTACTTC. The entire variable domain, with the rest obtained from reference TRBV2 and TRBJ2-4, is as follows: EPEVTQTPSHQVTQMGQEVILRCVPISNHLYFYWYRQILGQKVEFLVSFYNNEISEKSEIFDDQFSVERPDGSNFTLKIRSTKLEDSAMYFCASSAGTGTLAKNIQYFGAGTRLSVL.

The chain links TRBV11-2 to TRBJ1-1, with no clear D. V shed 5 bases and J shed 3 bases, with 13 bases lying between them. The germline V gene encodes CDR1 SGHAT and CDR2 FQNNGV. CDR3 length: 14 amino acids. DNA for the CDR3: TGTGCCAGCAGCGAAGGGTTTATGGACACTGAAGCTTTCTTT. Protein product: CASSEGFMDTEAFF.

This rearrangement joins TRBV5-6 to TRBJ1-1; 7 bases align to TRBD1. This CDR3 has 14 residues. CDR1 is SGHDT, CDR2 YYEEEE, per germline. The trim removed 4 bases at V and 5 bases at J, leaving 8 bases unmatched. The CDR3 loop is CASSPLDRVTEAFF. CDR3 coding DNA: TGTGCCAGCAGCCCTCTCGACAGGGTGACTGAAGCTTTCTTT.

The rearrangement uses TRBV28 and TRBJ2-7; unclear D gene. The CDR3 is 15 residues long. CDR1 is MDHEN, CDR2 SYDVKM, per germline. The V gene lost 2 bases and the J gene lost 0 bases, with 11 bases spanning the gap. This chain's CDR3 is CASSLQDPSSYEQYF. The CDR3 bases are TGTGCCAGCAGTTTACAAGACCCGAGCTCCTACGAGCAGTACTTC.

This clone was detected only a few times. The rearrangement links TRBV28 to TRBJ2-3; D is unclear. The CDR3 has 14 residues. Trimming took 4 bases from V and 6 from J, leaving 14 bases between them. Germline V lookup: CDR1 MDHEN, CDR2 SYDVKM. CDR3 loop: CASSSQTQADTQYF. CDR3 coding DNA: TGTGCCAGCAGTTCACAGACTCAGGCGGATACGCAGTATTTT.

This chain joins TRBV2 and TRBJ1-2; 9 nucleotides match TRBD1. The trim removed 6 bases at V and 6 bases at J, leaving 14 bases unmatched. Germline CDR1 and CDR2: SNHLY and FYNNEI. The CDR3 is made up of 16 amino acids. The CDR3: CASSVGVDRGGDGYTF. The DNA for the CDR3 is TGTGCCAGCAGCGTCGGAGTGGACAGGGGAGGGGATGGCTACACCTTC.

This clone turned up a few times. This CDR3 reads CASSLFTGQVNTEAFF. The CDR3 DNA reads as TGTGCCAGCAGCTTGTTTACGGGACAAGTGAACACTGAAGCTTTCTTT. The chain links TRBV5-5 to TRBJ1-1, with D possibly being TRBD1 (6 bases). The ends were cut back, 1 base at V and 0 bases at J, with 13 bases in the middle. The CDR3 is 16 residues long. Germline values: CDR1 SGHKS, CDR2 YYEKEE (reference sequence).

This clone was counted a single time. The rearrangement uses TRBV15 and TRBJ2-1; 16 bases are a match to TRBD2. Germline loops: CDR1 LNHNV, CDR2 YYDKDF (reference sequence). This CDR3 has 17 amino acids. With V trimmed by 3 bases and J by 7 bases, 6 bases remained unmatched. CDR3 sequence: CATSRGLAGGPRNEQFF. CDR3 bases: TGTGCCACCAGCAGGGGACTAGCGGGAGGGCCGCGGAATGAGCAGTTCTTC.

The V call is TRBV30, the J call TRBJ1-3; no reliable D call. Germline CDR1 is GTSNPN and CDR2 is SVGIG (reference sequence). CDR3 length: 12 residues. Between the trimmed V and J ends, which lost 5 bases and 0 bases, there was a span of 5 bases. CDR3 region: CAWDHSGNTIYF. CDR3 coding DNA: TGTGCCTGGGATCACTCTGGAAACACCATATATTTT. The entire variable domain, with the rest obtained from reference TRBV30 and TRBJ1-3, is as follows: SQTIHQWPATLVQPVGSPLSLECTVEGTSNPNLYWYRQAAGRGLQLLFYSVGIGQISSEVPQNLSASRPQDRQFILSSKKLLLSDSGFYLCAWDHSGNTIYFGEGSWLTVV.

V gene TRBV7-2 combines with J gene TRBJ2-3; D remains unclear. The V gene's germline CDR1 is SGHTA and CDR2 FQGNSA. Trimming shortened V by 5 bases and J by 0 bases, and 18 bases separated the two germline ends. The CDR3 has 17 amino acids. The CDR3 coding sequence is TGTGCCAGCAGCCCTCTAATCGGGCTACTTAGCACAGATACGCAGTATTTT. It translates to CASSPLIGLLSTDTQYF.

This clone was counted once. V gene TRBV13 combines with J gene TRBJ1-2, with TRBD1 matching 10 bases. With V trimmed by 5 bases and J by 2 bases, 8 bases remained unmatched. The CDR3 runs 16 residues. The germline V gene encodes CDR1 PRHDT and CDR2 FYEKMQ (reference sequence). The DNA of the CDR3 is TGTGCCAGCAGCCGGACAGGGGGAAGGGGAAACTATGGCTACACCTTC. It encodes CASSRTGGRGNYGYTF.

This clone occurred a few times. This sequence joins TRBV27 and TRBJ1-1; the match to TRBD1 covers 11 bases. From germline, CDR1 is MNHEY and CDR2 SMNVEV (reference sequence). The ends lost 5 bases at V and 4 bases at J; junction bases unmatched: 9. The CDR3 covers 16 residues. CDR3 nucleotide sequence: TGTGCCAGCAGTCCAAGGACAGGGGGCATGCTCACTGAAGCTTTCTTT. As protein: CASSPRTGGMLTEAFF.

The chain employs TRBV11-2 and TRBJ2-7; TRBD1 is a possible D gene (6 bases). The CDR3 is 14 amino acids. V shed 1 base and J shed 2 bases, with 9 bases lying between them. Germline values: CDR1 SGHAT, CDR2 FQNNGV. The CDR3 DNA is TGTGCCAGCAGCTTAGGAACAGGGACCTACGAGCAGTACTTC. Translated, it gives CASSLGTGTYEQYF.

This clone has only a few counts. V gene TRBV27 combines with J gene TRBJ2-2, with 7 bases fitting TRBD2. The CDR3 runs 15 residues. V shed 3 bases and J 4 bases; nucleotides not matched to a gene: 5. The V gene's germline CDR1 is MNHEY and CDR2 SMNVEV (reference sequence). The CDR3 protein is CASSFAGATTGELFF. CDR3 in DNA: TGTGCCAGCAGTTTCGCGGGAGCGACCACCGGGGAGCTGTTTTTT.

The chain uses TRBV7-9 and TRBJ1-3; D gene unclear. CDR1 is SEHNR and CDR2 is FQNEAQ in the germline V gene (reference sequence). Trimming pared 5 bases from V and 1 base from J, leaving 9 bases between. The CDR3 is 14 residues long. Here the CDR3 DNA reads TGTGCCAGCAGCCTTTCGATGTCTGGAAACACCATATATTTT. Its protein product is CASSLSMSGNTIYF.

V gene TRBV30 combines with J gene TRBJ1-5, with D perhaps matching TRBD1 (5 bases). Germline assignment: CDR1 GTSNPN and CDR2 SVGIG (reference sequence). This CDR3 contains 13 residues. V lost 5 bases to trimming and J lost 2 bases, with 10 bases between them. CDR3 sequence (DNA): TGTGCCTGGGGCCGAGGGGGCAATCAGCCCCAGCATTTT. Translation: CAWGRGGNQPQHF.

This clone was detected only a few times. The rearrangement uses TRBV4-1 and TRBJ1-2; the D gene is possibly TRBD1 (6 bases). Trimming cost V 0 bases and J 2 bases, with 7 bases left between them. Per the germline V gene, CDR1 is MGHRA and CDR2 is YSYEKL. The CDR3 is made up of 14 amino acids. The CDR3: CASSQDTGNYGYTF. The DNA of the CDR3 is TGCGCCAGCAGCCAAGACACAGGGAACTATGGCTACACCTTC.

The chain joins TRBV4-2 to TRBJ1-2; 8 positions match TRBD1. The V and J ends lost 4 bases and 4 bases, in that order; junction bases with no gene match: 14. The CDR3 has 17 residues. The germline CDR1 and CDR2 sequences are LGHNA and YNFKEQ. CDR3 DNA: TGTGCCAGCAGCCCACAAAAGAACTCAGGGGGCACCTATGGCTACACCTTC. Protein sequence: CASSPQKNSGGTYGYTF.

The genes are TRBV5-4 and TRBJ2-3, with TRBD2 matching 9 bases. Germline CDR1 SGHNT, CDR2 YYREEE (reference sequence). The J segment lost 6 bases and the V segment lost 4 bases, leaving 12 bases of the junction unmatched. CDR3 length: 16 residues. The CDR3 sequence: CASSRPLSGGRDTQYF. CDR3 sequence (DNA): TGTGCCAGCAGCAGACCCTTAAGCGGGGGGCGGGATACGCAGTATTTT.

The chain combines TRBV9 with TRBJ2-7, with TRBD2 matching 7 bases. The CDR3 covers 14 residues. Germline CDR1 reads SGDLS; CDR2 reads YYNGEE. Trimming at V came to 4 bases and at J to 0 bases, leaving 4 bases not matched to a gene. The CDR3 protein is CASSLAVSSYEQYF. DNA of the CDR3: TGTGCCAGCAGCCTAGCGGTCAGCTCCTACGAGCAGTACTTC.

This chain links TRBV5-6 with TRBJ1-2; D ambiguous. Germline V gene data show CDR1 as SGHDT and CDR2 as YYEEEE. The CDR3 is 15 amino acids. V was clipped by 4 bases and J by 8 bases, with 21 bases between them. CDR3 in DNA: TGTGCCAGCAGCACTCGCAGTGTTACCTCGAGCGGCTACACCTTC. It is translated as CASSTRSVTSSGYTF.

The CDR3 nucleotides read TGCGCCAGCAGCGTCCGGGACAGGGGGCTGGGGAACATTCAGTACTTC. This translates into CASSVRDRGLGNIQYF. The V gene is TRBV5-1, the J gene TRBJ2-4; 12 bases fit TRBD1. The V gene end was trimmed by 4 bases and the J gene end by 7 bases; junction bases not matched to a gene: 9. This CDR3 is built from 16 residues. CDR1 and CDR2 from the germline V gene are SGHRS and YFSETQ.

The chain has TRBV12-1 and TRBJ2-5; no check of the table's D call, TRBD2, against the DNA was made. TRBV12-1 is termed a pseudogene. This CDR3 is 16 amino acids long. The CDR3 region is CASPGLAVKYQETQYF. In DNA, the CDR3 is TGTGCCAGCCCTGGGCTAGCGGTAAAGTACCAAGAGACCCAGTACTTC.

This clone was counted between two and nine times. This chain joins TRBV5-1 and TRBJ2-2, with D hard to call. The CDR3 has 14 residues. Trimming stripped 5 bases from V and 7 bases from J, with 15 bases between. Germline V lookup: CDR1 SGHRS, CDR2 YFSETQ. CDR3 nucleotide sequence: TGCGCCAGCAGTCGTGACGCGCTAGGCGGGGAGCTGTTTTTT. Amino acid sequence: CASSRDALGGELFF.

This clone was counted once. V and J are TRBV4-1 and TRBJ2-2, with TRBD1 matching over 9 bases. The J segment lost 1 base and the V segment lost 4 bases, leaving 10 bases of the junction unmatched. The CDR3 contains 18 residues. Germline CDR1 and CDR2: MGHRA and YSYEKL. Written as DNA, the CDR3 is TGCGCCAGCAGCCCAGGGTACCCGGGACAGGGGAACACCGGGGAGCTGTTTTTT. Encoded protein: CASSPGYPGQGNTGELFF.